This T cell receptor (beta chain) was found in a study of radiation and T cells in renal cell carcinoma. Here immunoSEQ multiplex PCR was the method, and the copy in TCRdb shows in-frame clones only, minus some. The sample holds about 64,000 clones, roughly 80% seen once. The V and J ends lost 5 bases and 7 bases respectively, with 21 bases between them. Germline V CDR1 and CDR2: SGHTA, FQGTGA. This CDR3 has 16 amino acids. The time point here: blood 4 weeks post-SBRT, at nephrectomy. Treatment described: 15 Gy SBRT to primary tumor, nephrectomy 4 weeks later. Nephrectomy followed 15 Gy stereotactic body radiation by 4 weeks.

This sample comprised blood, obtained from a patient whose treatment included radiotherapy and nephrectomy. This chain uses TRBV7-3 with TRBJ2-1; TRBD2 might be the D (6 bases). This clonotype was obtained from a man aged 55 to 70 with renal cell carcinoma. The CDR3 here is CASSPIPGVTVNEQFF. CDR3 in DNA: TGTGCCAGCAGCCCAATACCGGGGGTCACGGTTAATGAGCAGTTCTTC.